One and the same sample provided the 8 T cell receptor beta chains below, sequenced in a study of identical twins. TCRdb called the 5' RACE reads again in MiXCR, with one record for every CDR3 protein. The data hold 450,000 or so distinct CDR3 sequences, with 14% observed a single time. These data also featured in a second study, about yellow fever vaccine responses in identical twins.

Sequenced input: CD4+ T cells sorted from blood. Receptor source: a woman aged 18-30 years in good health.

This clonotype turned up a few times. The rearrangement uses TRBV29-1 and TRBJ2-7; D is undetermined. CDR1 and CDR2 (germline): SQVTM, ANQGSEA. Deletions cut 0 bases from V and 2 bases from J, with 8 bases between. The CDR3 consists of 13 residues. This CDR3 reads CSVEEDDPYEQYF. CDR3 nucleotides: TGCAGCGTTGAAGAGGACGACCCCTACGAGCAGTACTTC.

The rearrangement links TRBV20-1 to TRBJ2-3, with 7 bases identical to TRBD2. This CDR3 spans 15 amino acids. The trim removed 3 bases at V and 1 base at J, leaving 7 bases unmatched. CDR1 DFQATT and CDR2 SNEGSKA come from the germline V gene (reference sequence). CDR3 amino acids: CSARIGGGGTDTQYF. DNA for the CDR3: TGCAGTGCTAGGATTGGGGGGGGAGGCACAGATACGCAGTATTTT.

At least ten counts were recorded for this clonotype. V gene TRBV2 combines with J gene TRBJ2-5; possibly TRBD1 for D (6 bases). This CDR3 contains 13 residues. The V and J ends lost 2 bases and 3 bases respectively, with 7 bases between them. Germline CDR1 reads SNHLY; CDR2 reads FYNNEI. CDR3 sequence: CASSENREETQYF. CDR3 in DNA: TGTGCCAGCAGTGAAAACAGGGAAGAGACCCAGTACTTC.

The sample holds a few counts of this clonotype. The chain joins TRBV12-1 to TRBJ2-1; the table's D call TRBD2 went unverified against the DNA. TRBV12-1 is listed as a pseudogene. The CDR3 contains 17 residues. The DNA of the CDR3 is TGTGCCAGCAGCTACCGAGGACTAGCGGGGCCCTACAATGAGCAGTTCTTC. Its translation is CASSYRGLAGPYNEQFF.

The sample holds a few counts of this clonotype. The chain employs TRBV7-8 and TRBJ1-4; weak D call: TRBD1 (5 bases). Deletions cut 4 bases from V and 10 bases from J, with 22 bases between. Per the germline V gene, CDR1 is SGHVS and CDR2 is FQNEAQ. There are 16 residues in the CDR3. The CDR3 region is CASSYMGGQGKGKLFF. The DNA of the CDR3 is TGTGCCAGCAGCTACATGGGAGGGCAGGGAAAAGGAAAACTGTTTTTT.

This clonotype was detected ten times or more. This chain uses TRBV27 with TRBJ2-3; D possibly corresponds to TRBD2 (5 bases). The CDR3 contains 17 residues. Deletions cut 6 bases from V and 2 bases from J, with 21 bases between. CDR1 is MNHEY, CDR2 SMNVEV, per germline (reference sequence). CDR3 in amino acids: CASRPRASPLSTDTQYF. In nucleotides, the CDR3 is TGTGCCAGCAGACCGCGGGCTAGTCCGTTGTCCACAGATACGCAGTATTTT.

The CDR3 reads CASSYFGTGGFSGANVLTF. CDR3 DNA sequence: TGTGCCAGCAGTTACTTCGGGACAGGGGGATTCTCTGGGGCCAACGTCCTGACTTTC. The chain is built from TRBV6-2 or TRBV6-3 and TRBJ2-6, with TRBD1 identical over 11 bases. CDR3 length: 19 residues. Germline CDR1 is MNHEY and CDR2 is SVGEGT. V lost 1 base to trimming and J lost 0 bases; unmatched junction nucleotides: 5.

CDR3 region: CASSLVVDSNEQFF. The CDR3 bases are TGCGCCAGCAGCTTGGTGGTAGATTCCAATGAGCAGTTCTTC. This sequence joins TRBV5-1 and TRBJ2-1; D unresolved. CDR1 is SGHRS and CDR2 is YFSETQ in the germline V gene. The CDR3 runs 14 residues. Trimming shortened V by 0 bases and J by 6 bases, and 10 bases separated the two germline ends.